This T cell receptor (beta chain) was captured in a study of long-term antiretroviral therapy in people with HIV. Across the whole study: When the earliest samples were collected, ART was typically delayed until CD4 counts fell. Study-level findings and limits: Whichever time point was examined, clones expanded before ART dominated the repertoire.

As to this clone: What it recognizes is unknown.

Germline V lookup: CDR1 SEHNR, CDR2 FQNEAQ (reference sequence). The CDR3 runs 13 residues. Trimming cost V 4 bases and J 3 bases, with 9 bases left between them. Survey level was the resolution at which the v3.0 immunoSEQ assay ran. The data were produced by immunoSEQ multiplex PCR, yet TCRdb's version contains in-frame clones alone and is incomplete. The sample consists of fewer than 45,000 clones, approximately 80% of them appearing once. At least one PBMC sample before ART and at least two after were required. The material was unsorted PBMCs, obtained 3.4 years after starting antiretroviral therapy. This clonotype was obtained from a man under 40 with HIV. This rearrangement joins TRBV7-9 to TRBJ1-1; weak D call: TRBD1 (6 bases). The chain's CDR3 is CASSSPGDTEAFF. In DNA form, the CDR3 reads TGTGCCAGCAGCTCCCCAGGGGACACTGAAGCTTTCTTT.